The present entry profiles one TCR beta chain with its context. Its antigen is as yet unknown. This CDR3 region has 13 residues. V was pared by 3 bases and J by 6 bases, with 3 bases of the junction left unmatched. CDR1 SGDLS and CDR2 YYNGEE come from the germline V gene. The data originate from a study of cytomegalovirus exposure and HLA in healthy donors. Study-level findings and limits: As a later analysis showed, a missense DCLRE1C variant was linked to trimming of TCR beta V- and J-genes.

13 Jbeta primers and 60 Vbeta primers were used for the PCR. Method: immunoSEQ multiplex PCR; TCRdb's copy keeps in-frame clones and lacks some. The profile shows more than 95,000 clones, about 79% of them singletons. The sample taken for sequencing was PBMCs. This TCR was recovered from a woman in her forties or fifties in good health and CMV-seronegative. The chain employs TRBV9 and TRBJ1-1; 9 nucleotides agree with TRBD1. The CDR3 sequence is CASSDRGLAEAFF. Here the CDR3 DNA reads TGTGCCAGCAGCGACAGGGGGCTGGCTGAAGCTTTCTTT.